This TCR beta chain was recovered during a study of cytotoxic CD8 clonotypes in ibrutinib-treated CLL. The CDR3 extends over 15 amino acids. Between the trimmed V and J ends, which lost 6 bases and 3 bases, there was a span of 18 bases. Germline V gives CDR1 MNHEY, CDR2 SVGAGI. This table comes from immunoSEQ multiplex PCR, and its TCRdb copy is limited to in-frame clones, with some not included. The table lists 6,000 to 8,500 clones, more than 60% of them singletons, with around 3.5% in the top ten. V is TRBV6-5 and J is TRBJ2-7; D is perhaps TRBD1 (6 bases). The sample in question was PBMCs, obtained before ibrutinib treatment. This TCR came from a human donor with chronic lymphocytic leukemia. CDR3 sequence reads: CASRPTGYYLYEQYF. The CDR3 coding sequence is TGTGCCAGCAGGCCCACAGGGTACTACCTCTACGAGCAGTACTTC.